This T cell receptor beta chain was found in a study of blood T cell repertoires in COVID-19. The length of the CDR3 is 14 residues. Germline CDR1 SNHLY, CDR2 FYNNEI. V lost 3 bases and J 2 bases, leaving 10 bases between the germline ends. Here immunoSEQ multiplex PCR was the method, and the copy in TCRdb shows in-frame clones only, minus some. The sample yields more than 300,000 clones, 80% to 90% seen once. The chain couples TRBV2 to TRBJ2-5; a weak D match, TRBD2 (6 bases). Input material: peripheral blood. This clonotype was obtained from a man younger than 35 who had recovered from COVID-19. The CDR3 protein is CASSDSSVQETQYF. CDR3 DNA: TGTGCCAGCAGTGACTCTAGCGTTCAAGAGACCCAGTACTTC. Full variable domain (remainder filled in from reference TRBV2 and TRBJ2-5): EPEVTQTPSHQVTQMGQEVILRCVPISNHLYFYWYRQILGQKVEFLVSFYNNEISEKSEIFDDQFSVERPDGSNFTLKIRSTKLEDSAMYFCASSDSSVQETQYFGPGTRLLVL.